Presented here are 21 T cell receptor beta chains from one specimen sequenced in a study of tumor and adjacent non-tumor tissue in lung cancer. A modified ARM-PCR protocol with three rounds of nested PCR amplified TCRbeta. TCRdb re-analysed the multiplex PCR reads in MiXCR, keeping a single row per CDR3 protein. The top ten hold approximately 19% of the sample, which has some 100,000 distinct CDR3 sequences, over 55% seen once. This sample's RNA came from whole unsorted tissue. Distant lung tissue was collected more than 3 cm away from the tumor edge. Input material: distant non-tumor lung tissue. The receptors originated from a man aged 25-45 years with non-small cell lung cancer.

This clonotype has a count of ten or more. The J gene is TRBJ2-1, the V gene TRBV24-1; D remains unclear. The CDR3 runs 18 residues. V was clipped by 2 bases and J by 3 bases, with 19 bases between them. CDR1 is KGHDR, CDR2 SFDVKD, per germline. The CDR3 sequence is CATSDSMATILNYNEQFF. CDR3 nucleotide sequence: TGTGCCACCAGTGATTCGATGGCGACAATACTCAACTACAATGAGCAGTTCTTC.

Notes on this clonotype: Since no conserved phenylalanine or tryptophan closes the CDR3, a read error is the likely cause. The CDR3 spells CASSPQPQSFYEQYL. Here the CDR3 DNA reads TGTGCCAGCAGCCCCCAGCCCCAAAGCTTCTACGAGCAGTACTTA. The rearrangement joins TRBV5-4 to TRBJ2-7; D gene uncertain. The germline gives CDR1 SGHNT, CDR2 YYREEE (reference sequence). Trimming stripped 4 bases from V and 3 bases from J, with 17 bases between. This CDR3 is built from 15 residues.

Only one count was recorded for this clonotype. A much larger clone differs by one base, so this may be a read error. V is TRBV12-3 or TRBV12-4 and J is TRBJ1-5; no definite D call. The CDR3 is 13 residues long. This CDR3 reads CASSLGWNRPQHF. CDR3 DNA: TGTGCCAGCAGTTTAGGGTGGAATCGGCCCCAGCATTTT.

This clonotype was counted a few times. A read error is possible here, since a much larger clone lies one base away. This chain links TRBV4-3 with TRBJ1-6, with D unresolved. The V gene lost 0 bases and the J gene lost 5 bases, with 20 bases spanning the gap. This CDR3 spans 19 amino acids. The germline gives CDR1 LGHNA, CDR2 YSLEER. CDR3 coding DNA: TGCGCCAGCAGCCAAGAATATCGAGGGAGGATTTCCCATAATTCACCCCTCCACTTT. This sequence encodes CASSQEYRGRISHNSPLHF.

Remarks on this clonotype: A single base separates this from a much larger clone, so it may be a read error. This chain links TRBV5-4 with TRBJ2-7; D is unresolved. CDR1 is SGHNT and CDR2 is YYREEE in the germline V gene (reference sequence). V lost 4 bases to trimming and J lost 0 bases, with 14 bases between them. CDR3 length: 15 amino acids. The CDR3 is CASSPQPQGSYEQYF. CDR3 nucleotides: TGTGCCAGCAGCCCCCAGCCCCAAGGCTCCTACGAGCAGTACTTC.

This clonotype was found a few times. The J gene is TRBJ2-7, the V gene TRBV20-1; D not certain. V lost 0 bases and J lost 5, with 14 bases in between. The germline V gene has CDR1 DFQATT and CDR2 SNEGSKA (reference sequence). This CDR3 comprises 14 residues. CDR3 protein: CSARDSSLYHEQYF. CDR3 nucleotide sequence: TGCAGTGCTAGAGACAGTTCACTTTACCACGAGCAGTACTTC.

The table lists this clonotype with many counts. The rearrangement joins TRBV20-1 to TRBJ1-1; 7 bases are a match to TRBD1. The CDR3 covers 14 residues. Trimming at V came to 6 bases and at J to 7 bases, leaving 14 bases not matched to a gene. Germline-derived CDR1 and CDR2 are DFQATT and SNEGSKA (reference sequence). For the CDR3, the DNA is TGCAGTGCGTTTAAGCCGGGACAGAGCAATGAAGCTTTCTTT. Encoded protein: CSAFKPGQSNEAFF.

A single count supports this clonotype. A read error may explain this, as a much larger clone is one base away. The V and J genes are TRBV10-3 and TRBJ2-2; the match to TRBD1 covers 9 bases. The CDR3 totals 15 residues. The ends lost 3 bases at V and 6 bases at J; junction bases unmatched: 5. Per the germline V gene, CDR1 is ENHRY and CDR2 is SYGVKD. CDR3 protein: CAISDGTGTAGELFF. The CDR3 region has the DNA TGTGCCATCAGTGACGGGACAGGGACCGCCGGGGAGCTGTTTTTT.

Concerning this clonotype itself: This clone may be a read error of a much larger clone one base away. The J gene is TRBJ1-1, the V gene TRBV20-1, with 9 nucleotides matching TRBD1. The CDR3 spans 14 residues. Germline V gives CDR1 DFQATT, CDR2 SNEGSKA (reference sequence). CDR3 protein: CSARGWTGDTDAFF. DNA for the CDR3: TGCAGTGCTAGAGGATGGACAGGGGACACTGATGCTTTCTTT.

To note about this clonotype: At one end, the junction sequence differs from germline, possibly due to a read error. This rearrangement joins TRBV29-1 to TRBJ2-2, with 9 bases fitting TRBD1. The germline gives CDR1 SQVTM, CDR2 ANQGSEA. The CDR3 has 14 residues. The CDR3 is CSVKGTGNTGEPFF. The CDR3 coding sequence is TGCAGCGTCAAAGGGACAGGGAACACCGGGGAGCCGTTTTTT.

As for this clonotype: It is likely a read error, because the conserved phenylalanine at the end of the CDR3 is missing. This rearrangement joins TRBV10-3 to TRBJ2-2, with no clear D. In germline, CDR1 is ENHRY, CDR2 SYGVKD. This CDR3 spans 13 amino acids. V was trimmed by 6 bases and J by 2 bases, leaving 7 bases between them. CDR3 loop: CAIRTVNTGELFS. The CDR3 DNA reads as TGTGCCATCAGGACTGTCAACACCGGGGAGCTGTTTTCT.

For the CDR3, the DNA is TGTGCCAGCAGCGGGGGGTCTGGTAACTCACCCCTCCACTTT. Translating it yields CASSGGSGNSPLHF. This chain links TRBV6-5 with TRBJ1-6; the D gene is possibly TRBD1 (5 bases). This CDR3 comprises 14 residues. Germline CDR1 MNHEY, CDR2 SVGAGI. The ends were cut back, 6 bases at V and 10 bases at J, with 16 bases in the middle.

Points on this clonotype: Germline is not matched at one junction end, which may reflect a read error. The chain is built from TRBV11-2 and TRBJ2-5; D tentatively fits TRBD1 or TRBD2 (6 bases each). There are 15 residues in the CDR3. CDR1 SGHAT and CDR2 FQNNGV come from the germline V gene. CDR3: CTSSRTNGGRETQYF. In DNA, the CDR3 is TGTACCAGCAGCAGAACTAACGGGGGCAGAGAGACCCAGTACTTC.

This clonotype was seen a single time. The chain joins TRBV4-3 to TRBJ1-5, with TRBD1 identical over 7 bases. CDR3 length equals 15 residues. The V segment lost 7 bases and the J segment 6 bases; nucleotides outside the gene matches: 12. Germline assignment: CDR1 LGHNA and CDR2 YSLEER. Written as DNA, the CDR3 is TGCGCCAGCATCCCGCGGAAGGGGGCAAGTCAGCCCCAGCATTTT. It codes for CASIPRKGASQPQHF.

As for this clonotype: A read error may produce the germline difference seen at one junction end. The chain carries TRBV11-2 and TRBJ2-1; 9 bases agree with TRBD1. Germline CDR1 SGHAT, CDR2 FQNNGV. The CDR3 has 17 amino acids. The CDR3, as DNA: TGTGCCAGCAGCATCTTGACAGGGGGGTCCTCCTACCATGAGCAGTTCTTC. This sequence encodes CASSILTGGSSYHEQFF. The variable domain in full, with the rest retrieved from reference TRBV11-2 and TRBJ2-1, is EAGVAQSPRYKIIEKRQSVAFWCNPISGHATLYWYQQILGQGPKLLIQFQNNGVVDDSQLPKDRFSAERLKGVDSTLKIQPAKLEDSAVYLCASSILTGGSSYHEQFFGPGTRLTVL.

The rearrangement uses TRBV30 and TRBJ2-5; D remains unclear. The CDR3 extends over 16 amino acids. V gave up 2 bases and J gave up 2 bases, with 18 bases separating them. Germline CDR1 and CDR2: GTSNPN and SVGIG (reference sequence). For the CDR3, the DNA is TGTGCCTGGAGTTATGGGATGGCAGGTCGGCAAGAGACCCAGTACTTC. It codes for CAWSYGMAGRQETQYF.

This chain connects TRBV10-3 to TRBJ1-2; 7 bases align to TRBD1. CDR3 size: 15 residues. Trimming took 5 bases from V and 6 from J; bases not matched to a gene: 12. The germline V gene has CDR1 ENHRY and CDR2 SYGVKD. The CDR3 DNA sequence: TGTGCCATCAGTCGCGACAGGGAATGGTACCATGGCTACACCTTC. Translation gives CAISRDREWYHGYTF.

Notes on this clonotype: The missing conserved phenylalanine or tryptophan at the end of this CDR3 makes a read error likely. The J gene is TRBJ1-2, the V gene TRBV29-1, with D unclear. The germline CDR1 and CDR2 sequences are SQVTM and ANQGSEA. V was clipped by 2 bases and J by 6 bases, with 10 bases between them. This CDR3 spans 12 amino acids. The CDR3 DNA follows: TGCAGCGTTGAAACCCCTACGAATGGCTACACCTCC. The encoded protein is CSVETPTNGYTS.

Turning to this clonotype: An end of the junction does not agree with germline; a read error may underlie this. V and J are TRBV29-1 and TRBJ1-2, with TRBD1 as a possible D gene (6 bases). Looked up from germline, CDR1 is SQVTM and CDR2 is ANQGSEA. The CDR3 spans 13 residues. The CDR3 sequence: CRTSDSRAYDYTF. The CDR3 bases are TGCAGGACTTCGGACAGTCGGGCGTATGACTACACCTTC.

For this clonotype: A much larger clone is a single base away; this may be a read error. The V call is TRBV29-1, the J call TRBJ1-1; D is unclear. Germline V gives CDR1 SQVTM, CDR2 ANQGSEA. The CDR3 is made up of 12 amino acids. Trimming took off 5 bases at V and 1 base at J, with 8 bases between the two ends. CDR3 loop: CSVRGKNTEAFF. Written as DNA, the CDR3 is TGCAGCGTTCGTGGGAAGAACACTGAAGCTTTCTTT.

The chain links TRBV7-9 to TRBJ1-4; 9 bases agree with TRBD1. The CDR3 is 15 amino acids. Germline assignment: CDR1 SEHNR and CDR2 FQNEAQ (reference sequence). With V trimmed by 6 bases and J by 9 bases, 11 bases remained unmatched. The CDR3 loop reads CASRRQTGGGKKLFF. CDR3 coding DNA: TGTGCCAGCAGGCGGCAAACAGGGGGCGGGAAAAAACTGTTTTTT. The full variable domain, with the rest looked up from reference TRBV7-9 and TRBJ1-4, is DTGVSQNPRHKITKRGQNVTFRCDPISEHNRLYWYRQTLGQGPEFLTYFQNEAQLEKSRLLSDRFSAERPKGSFSTLEIQRTEQGDSAMYLCASRRQTGGGKKLFFGSGTQLSVL.